This entry concerns a single TCR beta chain. The target antigen is unknown. This specimen belongs to a study of CD8+CD57+ T cells in acquired aplastic anemia. The CDR3 spans 14 residues. Germline assignment: CDR1 SGHDT and CDR2 YYEEEE. Trimming took 1 base from V and 3 from J; bases not matched to a gene: 4. Broader study findings: Common to patients and controls were roughly 30 CD8+ CDR3 sequences. Patient and control CD8+ Simpson's diversity was not significantly different.

For sequencing, patients were chosen who had shown expansion of CD8+CD57+ cells by flow cytometry. Profiling of TCR beta VDJ combinations and CDR3 sequences used genomic DNA as template. TCRdb redid the calling of the reads with MiXCR, one entry per CDR3 protein. The sample includes roughly 80,000 distinct CDR3 sequences, 60% to 75% seen only once; the top ten take more than 80%. The rearrangement links TRBV5-6 to TRBJ2-7, with 7 positions matching TRBD1. The sequence came from a human donor with aplastic anemia. The sample consisted of sorted CD4+, CD8+, or CD8+CD57+ T cells (not recorded which) from PBMCs. The CDR3 coding sequence is TGTGCCAGCAGCTTGAGTCAGGGGGTCTACGAGCAGTACTTC. This translates into CASSLSQGVYEQYF.